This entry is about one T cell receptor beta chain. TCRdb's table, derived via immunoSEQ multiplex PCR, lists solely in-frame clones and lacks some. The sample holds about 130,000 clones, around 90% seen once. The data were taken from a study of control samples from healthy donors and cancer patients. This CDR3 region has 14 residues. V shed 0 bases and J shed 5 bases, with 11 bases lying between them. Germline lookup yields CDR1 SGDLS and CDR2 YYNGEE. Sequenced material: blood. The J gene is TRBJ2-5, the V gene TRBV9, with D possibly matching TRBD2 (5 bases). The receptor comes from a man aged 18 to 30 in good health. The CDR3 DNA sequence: TGTGCCAGCAGCGTAGAGGCGGGTTGGGAGACCCAGTACTTC. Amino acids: CASSVEAGWETQYF.